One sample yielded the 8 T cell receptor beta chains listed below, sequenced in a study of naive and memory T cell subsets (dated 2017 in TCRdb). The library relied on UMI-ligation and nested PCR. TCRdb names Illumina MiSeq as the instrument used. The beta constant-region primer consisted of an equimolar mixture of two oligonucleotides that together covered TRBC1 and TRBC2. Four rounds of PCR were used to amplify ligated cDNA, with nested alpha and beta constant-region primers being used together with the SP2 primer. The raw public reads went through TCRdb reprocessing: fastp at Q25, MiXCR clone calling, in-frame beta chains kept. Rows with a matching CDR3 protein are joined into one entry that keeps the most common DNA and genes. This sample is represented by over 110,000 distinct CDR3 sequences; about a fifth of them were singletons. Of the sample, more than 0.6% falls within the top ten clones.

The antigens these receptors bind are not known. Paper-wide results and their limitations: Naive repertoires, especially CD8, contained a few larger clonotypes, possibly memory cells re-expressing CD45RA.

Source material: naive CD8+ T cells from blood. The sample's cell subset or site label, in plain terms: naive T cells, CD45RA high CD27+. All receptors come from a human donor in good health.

CDR3 nucleotides: TGTGCCAGCAGTTACGGTCCGGTGAACACTGAAGCTTTCTTT. Protein sequence: CASSYGPVNTEAFF. The chain carries TRBV6-2 or TRBV6-3 and TRBJ1-1; D unresolved. This CDR3 has 14 amino acids. Trimming stripped 2 bases from V and 0 bases from J, with 7 bases between. Germline CDR1 reads MNHEY; CDR2 reads SVGEGT.

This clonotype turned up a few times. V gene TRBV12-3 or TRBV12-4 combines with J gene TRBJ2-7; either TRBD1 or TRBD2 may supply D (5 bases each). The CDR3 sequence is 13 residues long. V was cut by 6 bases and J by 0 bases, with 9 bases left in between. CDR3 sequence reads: CASSGDASYEQYF. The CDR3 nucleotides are TGTGCCAGCAGCGGGGACGCCTCCTACGAGCAGTACTTC.

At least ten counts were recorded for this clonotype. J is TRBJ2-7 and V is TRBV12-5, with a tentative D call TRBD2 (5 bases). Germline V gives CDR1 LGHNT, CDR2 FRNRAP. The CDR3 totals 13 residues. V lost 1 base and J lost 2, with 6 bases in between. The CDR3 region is CASGLAGAYEQYF. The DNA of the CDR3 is TGTGCTAGTGGTTTGGCCGGGGCCTACGAGCAGTACTTC. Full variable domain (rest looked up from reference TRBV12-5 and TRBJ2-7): DARVTQTPRHKVTEMGQEVTMRCQPILGHNTVFWYRQTMMQGLELLAYFRNRAPLDDSGMPKDRFSAEMPDATLATLKIQPSEPRDSAVYFCASGLAGAYEQYFGPGTRLTVT.

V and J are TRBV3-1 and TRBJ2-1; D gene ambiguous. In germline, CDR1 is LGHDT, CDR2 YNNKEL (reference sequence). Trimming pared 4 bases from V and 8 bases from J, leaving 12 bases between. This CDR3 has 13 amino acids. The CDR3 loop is CASSPESGDEQFF. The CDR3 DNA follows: TGTGCCAGCAGCCCGGAGAGTGGGGATGAGCAGTTCTTC.

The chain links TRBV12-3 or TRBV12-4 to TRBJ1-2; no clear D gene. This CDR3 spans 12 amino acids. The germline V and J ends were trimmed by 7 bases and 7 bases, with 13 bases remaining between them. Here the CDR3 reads CASTGSEGGYTF. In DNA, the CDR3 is TGTGCCAGCACCGGGTCCGAGGGTGGCTACACCTTC.

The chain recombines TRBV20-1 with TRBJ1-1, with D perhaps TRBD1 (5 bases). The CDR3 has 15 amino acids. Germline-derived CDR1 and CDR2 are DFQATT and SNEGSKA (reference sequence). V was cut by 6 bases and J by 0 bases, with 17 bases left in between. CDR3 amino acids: CSAVQVLIMNTEAFF. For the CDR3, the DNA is TGCAGTGCGGTACAGGTCCTAATCATGAACACTGAAGCTTTCTTT.

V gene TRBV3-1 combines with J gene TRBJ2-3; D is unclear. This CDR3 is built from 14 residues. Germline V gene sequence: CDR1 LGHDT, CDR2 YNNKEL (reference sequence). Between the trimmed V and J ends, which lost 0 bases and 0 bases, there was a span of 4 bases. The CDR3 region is CASSQEGSTDTQYF. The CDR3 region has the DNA TGTGCCAGCAGCCAAGAGGGTAGCACAGATACGCAGTATTTT.

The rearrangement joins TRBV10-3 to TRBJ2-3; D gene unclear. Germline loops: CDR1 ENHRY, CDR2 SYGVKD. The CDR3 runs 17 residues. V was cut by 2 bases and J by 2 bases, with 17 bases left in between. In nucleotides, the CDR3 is TGTGCCATCAGTGAGAAGGCAGGCACGTCGCTCACAGATACGCAGTATTTT. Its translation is CAISEKAGTSLTDTQYF.